Given below is one T cell receptor beta chain in context. These data are taken from a study of blood T cell repertoires in COVID-19. This CDR3 contains 14 residues. J lost 0 bases, V lost 4 bases, and 2 bases had no gene match. Germline-derived CDR1 and CDR2 are SGHAT and FQNNGV. Sequenced by immunoSEQ multiplex PCR; TCRdb stores in-frame clones only, minus some. The profile covers 200,000 to 300,000 clones, with about 82% appearing a single time and around 6% taken by the ten largest. The sample taken for sequencing was peripheral blood. J is TRBJ2-7 and V is TRBV11-2; 8 bases fit TRBD2. This receptor was taken from a woman of 80 years or more with COVID-19, enrolled during active disease. The CDR3 reads CASSWSGGSYEQYF. CDR3 nucleotide sequence: TGTGCCAGCAGCTGGAGCGGGGGCTCCTACGAGCAGTACTTC.